This is a list of T cell receptor beta chains from one sample in a study of identical twins. TCRdb reanalysed the 5' RACE reads using MiXCR and keeps one entry per CDR3 protein. Among 600,000 to 700,000 distinct CDR3 sequences listed, 21% were seen once. These data also formed part of another study, on T cells expressing NK-cell markers.

Sequencing was carried out using PBMCs. The source of these receptors is a woman aged 18-29 years in good health. Each CDR3 is given with its conserved first and last residue. The order of the fields is V gene, D gene, clone size, J gene, CDR3 DNA, CDR3 protein. D genes are given only for firm matches. The size entry is marked missing in some rows and otherwise reads once, few, many or a size class.

TRBV20-1	TRBD2	few	TRBJ2-5	TGCAGTGCTACCCCGGGGACTAGACAAGAGACCCAGTACTTC	CSATPGTRQETQYF
TRBV7-2	.	.	TRBJ2-7	TGTGCCAGCAGCCTACTACTAGGCGGGGAGCAGTACTTC	CASSLLLGGEQYF
TRBV4-3	.	.	TRBJ1-3	TGCGCCAGCAGCCTTGAGTGGGGCTCTGGAAACACCATATATTTT	CASSLEWGSGNTIYF
TRBV7-2	TRBD1	.	TRBJ2-7	TGTGCCAGCAGCTTATTCCCTCCGGGACAGGGATACGAGCAGTACTTC	CASSLFPPGQGYEQYF
TRBV2	.	.	TRBJ2-5	TGTGCCAGCAGTGGACAGGTTTTGGAGACCCAGTACTTC	CASSGQVLETQYF
TRBV9	TRBD1	.	TRBJ2-7	TGTGCCAGCAGCGACCGGGACAGACCCTACGAGCAGTACTTC	CASSDRDRPYEQYF
TRBV5-1	TRBD1	.	TRBJ2-1	TGCGCCAGCAGCTCTCAGGGGGCGGCTAATGAGCAGTTCTTC	CASSSQGAANEQFF
TRBV5-5	TRBD2	many	TRBJ2-5	TGTGCCAGCAGCTTTTCGCGGGCTAGCGGGGAGACCCAGTACTTC	CASSFSRASGETQYF
TRBV7-2	TRBD2	.	TRBJ2-1	TGTGCCAGCAGCTTAGTGGTGCGGGAGTGGAATGAGCAGTTCTTC	CASSLVVREWNEQFF
TRBV10-1	.	few	TRBJ2-7	TGCGCCAGCAGTGAGTCAACCTACGAGCAGTACTTC	CASSESTYEQYF
TRBV7-9	TRBD2	few	TRBJ2-1	TGTGCCAGCAGCTCGCGTCGGCGGGGGGAGGAGCAGTTCTTC	CASSSRRRGEEQFF
TRBV27	.	.	TRBJ2-1	TGTGCCAGCAGTTTTCTTGGCCGACAAGGTATCCACAATGAGCAGTTCTTC	CASSFLGRQGIHNEQFF
TRBV11-2	.	few	TRBJ2-1	TGTGCCAGCAGCACACTACCGGGACCCCGACTGCTCCAGTTCTTC	CASSTLPGPRLLQFF
TRBV20-1	.	many	TRBJ1-5	TGCAGTGCTCCTCGGCGGCAGGGTGGCAATCAGCCCCAGCATTTT	CSAPRRQGGNQPQHF
TRBV7-3	.	many	TRBJ2-7	TGTGCCAGCAGCTTAGGAAATCTGGAGGAGCAGTACTTC	CASSLGNLEEQYF
TRBV29-1	TRBD2	many	TRBJ2-3	TGCAGCGTTGAAGATCTTTGGACGGGGGGGAACACAGATACGCAGTATTTT	CSVEDLWTGGNTDTQYF
TRBV6-5	TRBD1	.	TRBJ1-4	TGTGCCAGCAGTTACGGACAGGGTTGGGAGAAAAAACTGTTTTTT	CASSYGQGWEKKLFF
TRBV4-1	TRBD2	.	TRBJ2-1	TGCGCCAGCAGCCAAGGCGGGACTAGTTGGGGTGAGCAGTTCTTC	CASSQGGTSWGEQFF
TRBV10-3	.	many	TRBJ2-7	TGTGCCATCAGTGACCTCGTGGCTAGCGAATACGAGCAGTACTTC	CAISDLVASEYEQYF
TRBV20-1	.	.	TRBJ2-1	TGCAGTGCTAGAACTAGGGCATACAATGAGCAGTTCTTC	CSARTRAYNEQFF
TRBV10-3	.	.	TRBJ2-7	TGTGCCATCAGGGCGGGACAGCGGCCCGACGAGCAGTACTTC	CAIRAGQRPDEQYF
TRBV7-2	.	.	TRBJ2-7	TGTGCCAGCAGCTTAATGTCGGCAGCCTACGAGCAGTACTTC	CASSLMSAAYEQYF
TRBV12-3/TRBV12-4	TRBD1	.	TRBJ1-6	TGTGCCAGCAGTTTAGAGGGACAGGGCGATTCACCCCTCCACTTT	CASSLEGQGDSPLHF
TRBV5-6	TRBD1	few	TRBJ2-1	TGTGCCAGCAGCTTGGGGACAGGGGCCATCTACAATGAGCAGTTCTTC	CASSLGTGAIYNEQFF
TRBV5-1	.	few	TRBJ2-7	TGCGCCAGCTTTAGCGAACTCAACTACGAGCAGTACTTC	CASFSELNYEQYF
TRBV5-1	TRBD1	few	TRBJ1-1	TGCGCCAGCAGCTTATTGGGACAGGCCCGTACTGAAGCTTTCTTT	CASSLLGQARTEAFF
TRBV29-1	.	.	TRBJ1-1	TGCAGCGTTGGGATGGGGGACACTGAAGCTTTCTTT	CSVGMGDTEAFF
TRBV7-9	.	.	TRBJ2-7	TGTGCCAGCAGCCTTACCGGGCCCACTCTCTACGAGCAGTACTTC	CASSLTGPTLYEQYF
TRBV11-2	.	.	TRBJ2-3	TGTGCCAGCAGCTTAGGAGGCCCCACAACAGATACGCAGTATTTT	CASSLGGPTTDTQYF
TRBV10-3	.	.	TRBJ2-2	TGTGCCATCAGTCGTACAACCGGGGAGCTGTTTTTT	CAISRTTGELFF
TRBV20-1	TRBD2	.	TRBJ2-2	TGCAGTGCTAGAGGGGGTAGCGGGAGGCAGCAGAACACCGGGGAGCTGTTTTTT	CSARGGSGRQQNTGELFF
TRBV29-1	.	few	TRBJ2-7	TGCAGCGCCCGGACAGAAAACTACGAGCAGTACTTC	CSARTENYEQYF
TRBV20-1	.	.	TRBJ2-2	TGCAGTGCTAGAGAGGCGGTAGCCGGGGAGCTGTTTTTT	CSAREAVAGELFF
TRBV6-2/TRBV6-3	TRBD2	.	TRBJ2-1	TGTGCCAGCAGTTTAGCGGGACTGGGTGAGCAGTTCTTC	CASSLAGLGEQFF
TRBV20-1	TRBD2	.	TRBJ2-1	TGCAGTGCCCCTTTCCCCGGGGGGGGGACGTACGAGCAGTTCTTC	CSAPFPGGGTYEQFF
TRBV6-5	.	.	TRBJ2-1	TGTGCCAGCAGTTACTCCTCACGGAGACCCACCTACAATGAGCAGTTCTTC	CASSYSSRRPTYNEQFF
TRBV28	.	.	TRBJ2-5	TGTGCCAGCAGTCCGACAACGACCCTGGAGACCCAGTACTTC	CASSPTTTLETQYF
TRBV5-1	TRBD1	many	TRBJ1-2	TGCGCCAGCAGCTCCAACCCGGGACAGGGGGGTCAAGGCTACACCTTC	CASSSNPGQGGQGYTF
TRBV9	.	few	TRBJ2-7	TGTGCCAGCAGCGTAGATCCAGGGTCGGCCGAGCAGTACTTC	CASSVDPGSAEQYF
TRBV7-6	.	many	TRBJ1-4	TGTGCCAGCAGCTCCCCAGGAGAAAAACTGTTTTTT	CASSSPGEKLFF
TRBV29-1	TRBD2	few	TRBJ2-3	TGCAGCGTCGCGGGACTAGCGGGAGGGAAGGGGGCCACAGATACGCAGTATTTT	CSVAGLAGGKGATDTQYF
TRBV29-1	TRBD2	.	TRBJ2-7	TGCAGCGTTGCTCTAGCGGGGGAAGAGCAGTACTTC	CSVALAGEEQYF
TRBV7-9	TRBD2	.	TRBJ2-7	TGTGCCAGCAGCTCGCACCGGGGGGACGAGCAGTACTTC	CASSSHRGDEQYF
TRBV20-1	TRBD1	few	TRBJ1-2	TGCAGTGCTAGAGATATGAACAGGGGAGAGTATGGCTACACCTTC	CSARDMNRGEYGYTF
TRBV12-3/TRBV12-4	.	.	TRBJ2-2	TGTGCCAGCAGTTTGACGGACCACACCGGGGAGCTGTTTTTT	CASSLTDHTGELFF
TRBV7-3	.	many	TRBJ2-5	TGTGCCAGCAGCCCGGGGAGCCAAGAGACCCAGTACTTC	CASSPGSQETQYF
TRBV4-3	.	many	TRBJ2-4	TGCGCCAGCAGCCAAGATGTGGCAGGATGGAACATTCAGTACTTC	CASSQDVAGWNIQYF
TRBV7-2	.	.	TRBJ2-6	TGTGCCAGCAGCTTAGGTTCCCCTGGGGCCAACGTCCTGACTTTC	CASSLGSPGANVLTF
TRBV9	.	.	TRBJ2-1	TGTGCCAGCAGCGTAGATGCGGGGGCCTCCTACAATGAGCAGTTCTTC	CASSVDAGASYNEQFF
TRBV4-2	.	many	TRBJ2-2	TGTGCCAGCAGCCAATTAATCAGGGGGAACACCGGGGAGCTGTTTTTT	CASSQLIRGNTGELFF